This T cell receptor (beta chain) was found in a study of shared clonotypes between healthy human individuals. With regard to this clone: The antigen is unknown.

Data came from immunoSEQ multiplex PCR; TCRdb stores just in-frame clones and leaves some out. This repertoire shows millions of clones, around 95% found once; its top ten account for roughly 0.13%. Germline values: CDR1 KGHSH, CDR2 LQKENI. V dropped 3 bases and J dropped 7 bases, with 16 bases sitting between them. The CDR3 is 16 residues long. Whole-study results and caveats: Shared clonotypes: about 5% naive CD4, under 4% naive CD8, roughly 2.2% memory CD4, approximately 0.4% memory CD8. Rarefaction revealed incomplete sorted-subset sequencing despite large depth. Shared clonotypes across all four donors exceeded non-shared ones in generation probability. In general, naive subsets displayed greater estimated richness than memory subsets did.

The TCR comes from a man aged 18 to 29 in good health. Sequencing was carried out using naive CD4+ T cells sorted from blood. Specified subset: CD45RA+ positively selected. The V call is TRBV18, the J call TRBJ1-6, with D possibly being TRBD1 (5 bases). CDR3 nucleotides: TGTGCCAGCTCACCGTCGACAGCCGTGGTGAATTCACCCCTCCACTTT. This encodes CASSPSTAVVNSPLHF.